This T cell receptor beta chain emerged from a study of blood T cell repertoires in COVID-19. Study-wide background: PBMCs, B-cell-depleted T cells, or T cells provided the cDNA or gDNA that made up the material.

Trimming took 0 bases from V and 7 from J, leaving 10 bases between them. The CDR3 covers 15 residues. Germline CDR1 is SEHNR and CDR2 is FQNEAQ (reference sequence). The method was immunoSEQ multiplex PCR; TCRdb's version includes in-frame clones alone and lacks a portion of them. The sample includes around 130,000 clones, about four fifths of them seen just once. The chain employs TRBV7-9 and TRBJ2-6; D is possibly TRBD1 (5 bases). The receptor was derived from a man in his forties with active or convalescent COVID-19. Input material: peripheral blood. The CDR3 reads CASSLARRGANVLTF. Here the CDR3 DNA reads TGTGCCAGCAGCTTAGCGCGAAGGGGAGCCAACGTCCTGACTTTC. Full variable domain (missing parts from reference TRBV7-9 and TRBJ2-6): DTGVSQNPRHKITKRGQNVTFRCDPISEHNRLYWYRQTLGQGPEFLTYFQNEAQLEKSRLLSDRFSAERPKGSFSTLEIQRTEQGDSAMYLCASSLARRGANVLTFGAGSRLTVL.